These 12 T cell receptor beta chains were all obtained from the same sample, sequenced in a study of cytomegalovirus exposure and HLA in healthy donors. Clones were sequenced by immunoSEQ multiplex PCR, and TCRdb holds only the in-frame ones, with some missing. The table shows 130,000 to 150,000 clones, with around 90% occurring only once. The sequenced material came from PBMCs. These receptors originate from a man between 18 and 35 years old in good health and CMV-seropositive.

J is TRBJ1-1 and V is TRBV28, with 9 positions matching TRBD1. Losses at the gene ends were 6 bases for V and 0 bases for J; bases not matched to a gene: 8. Looked up from germline, CDR1 is MDHEN and CDR2 is SYDVKM. The CDR3 contains 16 residues. This CDR3 is CASRARTGVMNTEAFF. CDR3 bases: TGTGCCAGCAGAGCCAGGACAGGGGTCATGAACACTGAAGCTTTCTTT.

Here the CDR3 reads CASSIEIWTGESYNEQFF. The CDR3 nucleotides read TGTGCCAGTAGTATAGAGATCTGGACAGGGGAATCCTACAATGAGCAGTTCTTC. The chain combines TRBV19 with TRBJ2-1, with 9 bases aligning to TRBD1. The CDR3 contains 18 residues. Germline V gene lookup returns CDR1 LNHDA and CDR2 SQIVND (reference sequence). V lost 0 bases to trimming and J lost 1 base; unmatched junction nucleotides: 7.

The CDR3 loop reads CASSDQGQGSAEAFF. The CDR3 nucleotides read TGTGCCAGCAGCGACCAGGGACAGGGGAGTGCTGAAGCTTTCTTT. V is TRBV7-6 and J is TRBJ1-1; 10 bases map to TRBD1. Losses at the gene ends were 5 bases for V and 6 bases for J; bases not matched to a gene: 9. Germline V gene lookup returns CDR1 SGHVS and CDR2 FNYEAQ. CDR3 length: 15 amino acids.

This CDR3 is CASSMGGGRRETQYF. DNA for the CDR3: TGTGCCAGTAGTATGGGAGGCGGGAGGAGGGAGACCCAGTACTTC. The chain carries TRBV19 and TRBJ2-5; TRBD2 aligns across 8 bases. Trimming cost V 3 bases and J 5 bases; bases outside gene matches: 8. The length of the CDR3 is 15 residues. Germline lookup yields CDR1 LNHDA and CDR2 SQIVND (reference sequence).

This chain's CDR3 is CASSIGRSGGQGNTEAFF. The CDR3 DNA sequence: TGTGCCAGTAGTATCGGCAGATCGGGAGGACAGGGGAACACTGAAGCTTTCTTT. The rearrangement links TRBV19 to TRBJ1-1; TRBD1 agrees at 8 bases. V shed 3 bases, J shed 1 base, and the junction held 13 bases outside the gene matches. CDR1 and CDR2 (germline): LNHDA, SQIVND (reference sequence). The CDR3 spans 18 residues.

This clone appeared once. An end of the junction differs from the germline gene, which may be a read error. The chain employs TRBV27 and TRBJ1-5, with D possibly being TRBD1 (6 bases). The germline CDR1 and CDR2 sequences are MNHEY and SMNVEV (reference sequence). CDR3 length: 16 residues. Here the CDR3 reads CASSLSPLGGLEPQHF. The CDR3 DNA follows: TGTGCCAGCAGTCTATCCCCCCTAGGGGGTCTTGAGCCCCAGCATTTT.

In this sample, this clone turned up once. The chain links TRBV7-8 to TRBJ1-1; 7 positions agree with TRBD1. Germline CDR1 and CDR2: SGHVS and FQNEAQ. This CDR3 has 14 amino acids. V lost 6 bases to trimming and J lost 4 bases; unmatched junction nucleotides: 8. CDR3 amino acids: CASSLKGAGTEAFF. DNA of the CDR3: TGTGCCAGCAGTCTAAAGGGGGCTGGCACTGAAGCTTTCTTT.

The chain employs TRBV2 and TRBJ1-6; no clear D. With 1 base removed from V and 8 bases from J, the gap between germline ends came to 9 bases. The germline V gene encodes CDR1 SNHLY and CDR2 FYNNEI. CDR3 size: 14 residues. CDR3 sequence (DNA): TGTGCCAGCAGTGAAGGGCAGGCCGATTCACCCCTCCACTTT. It translates to CASSEGQADSPLHF.

The gene calls are TRBV5-1 and TRBJ2-3, with D perhaps TRBD2 (6 bases). Germline CDR1 is SGHRS and CDR2 is YFSETQ. V was clipped by 6 bases and J by 7 bases, with 18 bases between them. The CDR3 length is 14 residues. Here the CDR3 DNA reads TGCGCCAGCATGCCAACCGCCGGGAGCTATACGCAGTATTTT. Its translation: CASMPTAGSYTQYF.

The gene calls are TRBV5-1 and TRBJ2-3; the match to TRBD1 covers 7 bases. CDR3 length equals 16 residues. The germline V gene has CDR1 SGHRS and CDR2 YFSETQ. The V gene end was trimmed by 0 bases and the J gene end by 0 bases; junction bases not matched to a gene: 4. The CDR3 DNA sequence: TGCGCCAGCAGCTTGGGGGTCAGGGGGAGCACAGATACGCAGTATTTT. It translates to CASSLGVRGSTDTQYF. Supplemented by reference TRBV5-1 and TRBJ2-3, the full variable domain reads KAGVTQTPRYLIKTRGQQVTLSCSPISGHRSVSWYQQTPGQGLQFLFEYFSETQRNKGNFPGRFSGRQFSNSRSEMNVSTLELGDSALYLCASSLGVRGSTDTQYFGPGTRLTVL.

In DNA, the CDR3 is TGTGCCAGCGGACAGTCGTTGTCTTACAATGAGCAGTTCTTC. Translated: CASGQSLSYNEQFF. This chain uses TRBV9 with TRBJ2-1; TRBD1 is a possible D gene (6 bases). The CDR3 sequence is 14 residues long. V was shortened by 7 bases and J by 4 bases, with 15 bases between the two germline ends. CDR1 SGDLS and CDR2 YYNGEE come from the germline V gene. The variable domain in full, completed from reference TRBV9 and TRBJ2-1, reads DSGVTQTPKHLITATGQRVTLRCSPRSGDLSVYWYQQSLDQGLQFLIQYYNGEERAKGNILERFSAQQFPDLHSELNLSSLELGDSALYFCASGQSLSYNEQFFGPGTRLTVL.

The genes are TRBV7-6 and TRBJ2-5; the D gene is possibly TRBD1 (6 bases). The CDR3 sequence is 15 residues long. Deletions cut 2 bases from V and 2 bases from J, with 12 bases between. CDR1 SGHVS and CDR2 FNYEAQ come from the germline V gene. The CDR3 sequence: CASSLLWGRQETQYF. The DNA of the CDR3 is TGTGCCAGCAGCTTATTGTGGGGGCGACAAGAGACCCAGTACTTC. Looking up the rest from reference TRBV7-6 and TRBJ2-5 gives the full variable domain: GAGVSQSPRYKVTKRGQDVALRCDPISGHVSLYWYRQALGQGPEFLTYFNYEAQQDKSGLPNDRFSAERPEGSISTLTIQRTEQRDSAMYRCASSLLWGRQETQYFGPGTRLLVL.